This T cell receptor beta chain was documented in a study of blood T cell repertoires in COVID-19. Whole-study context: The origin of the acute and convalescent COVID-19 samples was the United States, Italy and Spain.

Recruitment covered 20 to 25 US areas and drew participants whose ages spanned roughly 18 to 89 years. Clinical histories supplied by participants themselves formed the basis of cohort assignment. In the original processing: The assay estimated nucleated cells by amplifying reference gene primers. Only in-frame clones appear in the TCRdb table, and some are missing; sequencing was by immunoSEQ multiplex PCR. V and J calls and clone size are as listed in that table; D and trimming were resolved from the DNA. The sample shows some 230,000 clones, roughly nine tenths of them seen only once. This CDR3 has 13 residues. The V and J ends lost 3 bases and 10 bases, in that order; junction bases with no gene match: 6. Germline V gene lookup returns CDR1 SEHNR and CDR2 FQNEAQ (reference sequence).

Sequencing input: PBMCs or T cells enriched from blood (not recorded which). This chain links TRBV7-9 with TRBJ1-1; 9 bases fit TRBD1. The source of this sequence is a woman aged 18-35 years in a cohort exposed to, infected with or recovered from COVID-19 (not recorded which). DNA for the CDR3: TGTGCCAGCAGCTTTCAACGACAGGGGGGAGCTTTCTTT. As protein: CASSFQRQGGAFF.